This T cell receptor beta chain was recorded in a study of Tregs in tolerant kidney transplant recipients. TCRdb's copy holds only in-frame clones and misses some; the assay was immunoSEQ multiplex PCR. The repertoire has over 55,000 clones, about 83% of them found once; the top ten carry roughly 5.2%. Unstimulated regulatory T cells (CD4+CD25+CD127-), CD4+CD25- non-regulatory cells, CD4 and CD8 cells were FACS-sorted from thawed PBMCs. Notes on the study in general: No direct test of biological reproducibility was done here. Findings come from small patient numbers and require larger validation.

Worth noting for this clone: Its antigen is unknown.

CDR3 length: 14 residues. Per germline, CDR1 SGHVS and CDR2 FNYEAQ. V dropped 0 bases and J dropped 4 bases, with 9 bases sitting between them. The origin of this receptor is a human donor in good health. The sequenced sample consisted of CD4+ T cells from blood. The chain combines TRBV7-6 with TRBJ2-5; the D is unclear. For the CDR3, the DNA is TGTGCCAGCAGCTTAGCAAAAGGGATAGAGACCCAGTACTTC. Translation gives CASSLAKGIETQYF.